The source of this T cell receptor beta chain is a study of T cell responses to AZD1222 COVID-19 vaccine (dated by TCRdb to the early 2020s). Looking at the study overall: AZD1222 recipients with second doses at about 4 weeks or about 12 weeks were pooled, because spike-specific TCR depth and breadth did not differ between schedules. A total of approximately 240 trial participants underwent TCR sequencing, of whom around 200 received two doses of AZD1222 and about 25 received two doses of the MenACWY control vaccine. Enrollment into the trials was organized by age into subgroups of 18-55, 56-69 and 70-plus years, and those subgroups contained approximately 160, 26 and 62 TCR-sequenced participants, respectively.

The CDR3 runs 14 residues from the cysteine to the phenylalanine. The read is trimmed to its CDR3 DNA, 42 bases read in frame from base 1. Germline trimming amounts to 5 bases on V and 5 bases on J, with 6 as the count of junction bases outside the gene matches. The germline V gene (reference sequence) gives CDR1 as SEHNR and CDR2 as FQNEAQ. Study-wide findings and limitations: Reportedly, close to half of the unique spike-specific TCRs recognized epitopes lying outside the regions that are mutated in the B.1.351 and B.1.1.7 variants. Spike-specific TCR breadth and depth rose significantly after two AZD1222 doses compared with day 0 and with MenACWY recipients. Because no samples from the day 14 peak response were available, repertoires could be characterized only after the peak T cell response. The 56-69-year group was small, and its depth increase did not reach significance, likely because of low power. Participants were mostly white British, with more females than males. The authors suggested clonal diversity may have been underestimated. Conclusions about previously exposed vaccinees are limited, since just a handful of AZD1222 recipients were seropositive for SARS-CoV-2 at baseline. The whole spike protein was spanned by vaccine-associated CD4 TCRs, and dominant responses were seen in regions 160-218 and 743-854.

This clone has just one count. What this receptor recognizes is not known. No base quality information exists; no much larger clone differs at one position. The CDR3 regions of human TCRbeta chains were analyzed by immunosequencing. In the authors' own workflow: TCRs in the repertoires were compared against a reference library of SARS-CoV-2-specific TCRs that had been generated with the MIRA antigen-specificity platform. Breadth was defined as the fraction of unique TCRs that were SARS-CoV-2-associated. Depth was defined as the fraction of total T cells that were SARS-CoV-2-associated. Using the MIRA data, each spike-specific TCR was assigned both to the spike region to which the TCR was reactive and to a CD4 or CD8 class. Log10-transformed breadth and depth values were compared by one-way ANOVA with Sidak's multiple comparisons tests. The clones in this table, taken by TCRdb from immuneACCESS, are in-frame only. Not every clone is retained; where verified, under half of the shortfall comes from an unresolved V gene, and the cause of the rest is unknown. That table gives V, J and clone size, and the DNA gave D and trimming. For this sample there are under 95,000 clones; roughly nine tenths appear just once. Together, the top ten hold less than 3.5% of the sample.

The sample's time point label is to be understood as: baseline before first vaccination. Samples from vaccinated people were obtained from the UK trials COV001 and COV002, which included a single-blind randomized controlled phase 2/3 trial of AZD1222 (ChAdOx1 nCoV-19) in healthy adults. Trial participant PBMC samples were collected at day 0 and day 28 after the second dose for TCRbeta chain sequencing. The origin of this receptor is an adult in good health. The sequenced sample was peripheral blood, obtained on day 0 of AZD1222 vaccination. The sequence joins TRBV7-9 to TRBJ2-5, with TRBD1 identical over 9 junction bases. The sequenced DNA: TGTGCCAGCAGCGTGGGACAGGGACTTGAGACCCAGTACTTC. The resulting protein is CASSVGQGLETQYF.